Sequencing of this T cell receptor beta chain was carried out in a study of blood T cell repertoires in COVID-19. Study background: Nucleic acid was either cDNA or gDNA, and it came from T cells, B-cell-depleted T cells, or PBMCs.

Trimming cost V 3 bases and J 2 bases, with 9 bases left between them. CDR1 is GTSNPN and CDR2 is SVGIG in the germline V gene (reference sequence). CDR3 length: 13 amino acids. Original methodology: For nucleated cells, counts were estimated from reference gene primer amplification. The protocol was immunoSEQ multiplex PCR, while the TCRdb copy is restricted to in-frame clones and leaves out a portion. V and J calls and clone size are given by that table; D and trimming were obtained from the DNA. The sample includes about 180,000 clones, 85% to 95% of them seen just once. The clonotype comes from a man aged 45 to 65 with acute or convalescent COVID-19. The chain recombines TRBV30 with TRBJ2-3; D may be TRBD1 (6 bases). The sample was peripheral blood. DNA for the CDR3: TGTGCCTGGAGGGGACAAGCCACAGATACGCAGTATTTT. Translating it yields CAWRGQATDTQYF.